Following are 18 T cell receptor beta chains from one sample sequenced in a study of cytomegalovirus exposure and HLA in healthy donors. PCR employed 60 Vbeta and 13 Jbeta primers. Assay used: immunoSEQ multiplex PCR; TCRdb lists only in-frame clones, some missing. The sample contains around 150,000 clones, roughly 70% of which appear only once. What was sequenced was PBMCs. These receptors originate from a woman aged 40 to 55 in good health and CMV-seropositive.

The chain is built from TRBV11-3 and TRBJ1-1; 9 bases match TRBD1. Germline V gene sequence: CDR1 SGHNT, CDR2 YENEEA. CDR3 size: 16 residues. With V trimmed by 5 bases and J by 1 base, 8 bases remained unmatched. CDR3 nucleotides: TGTGCCAGCAGCCAAACAGACAGGGGGAAGAACACTGAAGCTTTCTTT. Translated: CASSQTDRGKNTEAFF.

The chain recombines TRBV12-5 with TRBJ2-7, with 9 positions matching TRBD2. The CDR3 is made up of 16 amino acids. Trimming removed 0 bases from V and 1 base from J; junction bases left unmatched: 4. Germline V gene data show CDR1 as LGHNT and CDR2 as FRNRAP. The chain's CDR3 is CASGLVLSGGSYEQYF. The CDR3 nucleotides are TGTGCTAGTGGTTTGGTACTGAGCGGGGGGTCCTACGAGCAGTACTTC.

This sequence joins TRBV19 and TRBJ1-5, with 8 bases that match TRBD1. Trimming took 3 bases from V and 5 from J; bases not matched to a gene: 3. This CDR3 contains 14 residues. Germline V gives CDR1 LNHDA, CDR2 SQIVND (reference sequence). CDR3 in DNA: TGTGCCAGTAGTATCCAGACAGGGGATCAGCCCCAGCATTTT. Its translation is CASSIQTGDQPQHF.

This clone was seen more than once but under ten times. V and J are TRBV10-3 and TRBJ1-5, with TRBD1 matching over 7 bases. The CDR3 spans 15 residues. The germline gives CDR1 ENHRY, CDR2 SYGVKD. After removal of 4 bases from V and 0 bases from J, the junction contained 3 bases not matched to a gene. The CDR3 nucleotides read TGTGCCATCAGTGGCGGGACAGATAGCAATCAGCCCCAGCATTTT. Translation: CAISGGTDSNQPQHF.

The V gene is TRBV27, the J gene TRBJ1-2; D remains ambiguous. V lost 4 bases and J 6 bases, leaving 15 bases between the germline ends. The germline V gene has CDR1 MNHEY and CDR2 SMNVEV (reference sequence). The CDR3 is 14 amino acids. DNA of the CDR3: TGTGCCAGCAGTTGGCGGGGATTAAACGATGGCTACACCTTC. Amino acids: CASSWRGLNDGYTF.

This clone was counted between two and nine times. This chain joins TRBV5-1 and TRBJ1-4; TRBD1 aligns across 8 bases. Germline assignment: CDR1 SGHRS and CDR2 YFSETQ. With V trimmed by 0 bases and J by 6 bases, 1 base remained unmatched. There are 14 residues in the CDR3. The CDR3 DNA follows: TGCGCCAGCAGCTTGGGACAGGGGTATGAAAAACTGTTTTTT. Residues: CASSLGQGYEKLFF.

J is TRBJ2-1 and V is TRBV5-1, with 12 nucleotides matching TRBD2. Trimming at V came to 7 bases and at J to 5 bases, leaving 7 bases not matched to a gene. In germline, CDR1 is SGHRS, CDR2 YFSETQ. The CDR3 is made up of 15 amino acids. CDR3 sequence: CASRRLAGVNNEQFF. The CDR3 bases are TGCGCCAGCCGTCGACTAGCGGGAGTCAACAATGAGCAGTTCTTC.

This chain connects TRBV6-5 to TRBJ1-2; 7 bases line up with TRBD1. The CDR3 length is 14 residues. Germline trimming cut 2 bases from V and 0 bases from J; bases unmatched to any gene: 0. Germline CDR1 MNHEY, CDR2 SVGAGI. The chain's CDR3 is CASSYQGANYGYTF. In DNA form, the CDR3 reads TGTGCCAGCAGTTACCAGGGGGCTAACTATGGCTACACCTTC.

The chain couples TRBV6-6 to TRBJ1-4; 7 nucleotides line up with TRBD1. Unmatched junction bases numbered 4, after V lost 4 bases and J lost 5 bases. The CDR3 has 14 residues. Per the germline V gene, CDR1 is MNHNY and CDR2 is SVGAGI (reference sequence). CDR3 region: CASSLPGQNEKLFF. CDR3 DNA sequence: TGTGCCAGCAGTTTACCGGGACAGAATGAAAAACTGTTTTTT.

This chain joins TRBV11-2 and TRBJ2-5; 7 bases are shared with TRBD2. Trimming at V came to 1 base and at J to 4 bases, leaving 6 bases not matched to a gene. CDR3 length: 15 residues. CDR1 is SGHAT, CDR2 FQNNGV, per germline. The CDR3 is CASSLGRGEGETQYF. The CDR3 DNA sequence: TGTGCCAGCAGCTTAGGTCGGGGGGAAGGAGAGACCCAGTACTTC.

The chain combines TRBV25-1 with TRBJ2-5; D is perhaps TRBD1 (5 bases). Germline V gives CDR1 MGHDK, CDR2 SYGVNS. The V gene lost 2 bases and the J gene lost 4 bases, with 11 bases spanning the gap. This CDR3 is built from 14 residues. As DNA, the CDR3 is TGTGCCAGCAGTGAAGATGGGGCAGGAGAGACCCAGTACTTC. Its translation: CASSEDGAGETQYF.

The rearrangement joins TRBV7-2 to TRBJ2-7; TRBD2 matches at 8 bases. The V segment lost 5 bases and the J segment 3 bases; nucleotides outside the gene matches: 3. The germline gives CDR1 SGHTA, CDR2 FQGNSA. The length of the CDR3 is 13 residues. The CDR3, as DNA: TGTGCCAGCAGCCGTACTAGCGGCTACGAGCAGTACTTC. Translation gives CASSRTSGYEQYF.

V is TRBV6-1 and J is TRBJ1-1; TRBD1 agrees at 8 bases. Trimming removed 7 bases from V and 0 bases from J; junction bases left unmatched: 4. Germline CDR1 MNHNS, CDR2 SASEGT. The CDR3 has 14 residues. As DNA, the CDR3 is TGTGCCAGCATCTTGACAGGGGTGAACACTGAAGCTTTCTTT. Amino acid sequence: CASILTGVNTEAFF.

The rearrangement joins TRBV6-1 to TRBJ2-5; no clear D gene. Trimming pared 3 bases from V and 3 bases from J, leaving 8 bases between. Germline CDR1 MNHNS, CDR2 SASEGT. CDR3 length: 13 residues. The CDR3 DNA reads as TGTGCCAGCAGTGACAGGCTAAAAGAGACCCAGTACTTC. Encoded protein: CASSDRLKETQYF.

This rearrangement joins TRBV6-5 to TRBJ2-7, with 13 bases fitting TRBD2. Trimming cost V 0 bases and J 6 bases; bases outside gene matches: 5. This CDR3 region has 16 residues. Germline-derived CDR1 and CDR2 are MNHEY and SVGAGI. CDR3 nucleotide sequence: TGTGCCAGCAGTTACTCCGGACTAGCGGGAGTCGGCGAGCAGTACTTC. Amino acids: CASSYSGLAGVGEQYF.

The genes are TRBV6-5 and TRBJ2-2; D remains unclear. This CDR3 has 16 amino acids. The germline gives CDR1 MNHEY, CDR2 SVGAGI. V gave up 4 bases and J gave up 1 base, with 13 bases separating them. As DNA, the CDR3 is TGTGCCAGCAGTTTTACCGGTCCTGAGAACACCGGGGAGCTGTTTTTT. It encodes CASSFTGPENTGELFF.

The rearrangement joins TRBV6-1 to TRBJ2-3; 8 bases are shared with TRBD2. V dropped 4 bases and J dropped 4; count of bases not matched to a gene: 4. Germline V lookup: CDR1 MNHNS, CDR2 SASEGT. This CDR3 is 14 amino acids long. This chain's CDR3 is CASSAAGGADTQYF. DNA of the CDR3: TGTGCCAGCAGTGCGGCCGGGGGGGCAGATACGCAGTATTTT.

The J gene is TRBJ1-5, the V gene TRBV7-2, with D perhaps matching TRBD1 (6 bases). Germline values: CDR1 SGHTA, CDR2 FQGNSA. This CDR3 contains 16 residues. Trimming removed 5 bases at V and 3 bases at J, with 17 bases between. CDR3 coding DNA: TGTGCCAGCAGCGTGCGAGGGGGAGACCCCAATCAGCCCCAGCATTTT. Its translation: CASSVRGGDPNQPQHF.